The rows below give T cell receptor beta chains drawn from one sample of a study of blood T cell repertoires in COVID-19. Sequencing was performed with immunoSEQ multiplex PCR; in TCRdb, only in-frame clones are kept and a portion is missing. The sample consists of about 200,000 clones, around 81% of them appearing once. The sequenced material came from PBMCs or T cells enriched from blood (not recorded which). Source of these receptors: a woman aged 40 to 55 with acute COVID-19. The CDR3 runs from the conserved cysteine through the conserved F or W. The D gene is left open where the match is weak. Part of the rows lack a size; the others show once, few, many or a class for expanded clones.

cdr3_aa: CASSPVSGSTDTQYF
cdr3_nt: TGTGCCAGCTCTCCAGTTAGCGGTAGCACAGATACGCAGTATTTT
v_call: TRBV7-3
clone_size: .
j_call: TRBJ2-3
d_call: .

cdr3_aa: CSASGRREQYF
cdr3_nt: TGCAGTGCTAGCGGGAGGAGAGAGCAGTACTTC
v_call: TRBV20-1
clone_size: .
j_call: TRBJ2-7
d_call: TRBD2

cdr3_aa: CASSPEGVRGEKLFF
cdr3_nt: TGCGCCAGCAGCCCGGAGGGAGTAAGGGGTGAAAAACTGTTTTTT
v_call: TRBV5-1
clone_size: .
j_call: TRBJ1-4
d_call: .

cdr3_aa: CASRLETGTGEAFF
cdr3_nt: TGTGCCAGCAGGTTAGAGACCGGGACAGGGGAAGCTTTCTTT
v_call: TRBV7-8
clone_size: .
j_call: TRBJ1-1
d_call: TRBD1

cdr3_aa: CASREQGDQPQHF
cdr3_nt: TGTGCCAGTAGGGAACAGGGGGATCAGCCCCAGCATTTT
v_call: TRBV19
clone_size: few
j_call: TRBJ1-5
d_call: TRBD1

cdr3_aa: CASSSLAGGTDTQYF
cdr3_nt: TGTGCCAGCAGTTCCCTAGCGGGGGGCACAGATACGCAGTATTTT
v_call: TRBV28
clone_size: .
j_call: TRBJ2-3
d_call: TRBD2

cdr3_aa: CASSIKHASNTEAFF
cdr3_nt: TGTGCCAGTAGTATAAAGCATGCATCGAACACTGAAGCTTTCTTT
v_call: TRBV19
clone_size: once
j_call: TRBJ1-1
d_call: .

cdr3_aa: CASSARAGGRNEQFF
cdr3_nt: TGTGCCAGCAGCGCCCGAGCGGGGGGGCGTAATGAGCAGTTCTTC
v_call: TRBV9
clone_size: .
j_call: TRBJ2-1
d_call: TRBD2

cdr3_aa: CASSLRLNTIYF
cdr3_nt: TGTGCCAGCAGCCTCAGGTTAAACACCATATATTTT
v_call: TRBV7-8
clone_size: once
j_call: TRBJ1-3
d_call: .

cdr3_aa: CASSLGDTNSGNTIYF
cdr3_nt: TGCGCCAGCAGCTTGGGGGACACCAACTCTGGAAACACCATATATTTT
v_call: TRBV5-1
clone_size: many
j_call: TRBJ1-3
d_call: .